The sequence of this T cell receptor (beta chain) was determined in a study of blood T cell repertoires in COVID-19. Study information: The United States, Italy and Spain supplied acute and convalescent COVID-19 samples. T cells, B-cell-depleted T cells, or PBMCs provided the cDNA or gDNA that served as material.

Authors' methods: Reference gene primer amplification gave nucleated cell count estimates. The data were produced by immunoSEQ multiplex PCR, yet TCRdb's version contains in-frame clones alone and is incomplete. That table furnishes V, J and clone size, whereas the DNA furnished D and trimming. Of roughly 360,000 clones listed, over 65% were seen once; the top ten hold 1.1%. The CDR3 is 13 amino acids. Trimming at V came to 6 bases and at J to 4 bases, leaving 5 bases not matched to a gene. Per germline, CDR1 SNHLY and CDR2 FYNNEI. The origin of this receptor is a human donor with acute or convalescent COVID-19. The donor label of this sample is uncertain. The V call is TRBV2, the J call TRBJ2-5; TRBD2 agrees at 7 bases. Sequencing input: peripheral blood. CDR3 in DNA: TGTGCCAGCAGGGGCGGGAGTCTAGAGACCCAGTACTTC. It encodes CASRGGSLETQYF.